The present T cell receptor beta chain was sequenced within a study of radiotherapy plus CTLA-4 blockade in lung cancer. The protocol was immunoSEQ multiplex PCR, while the TCRdb copy is restricted to in-frame clones and leaves out a portion. The table lists over 60,000 clones, more than 75% of them singletons, with 40% in the top ten. V lost 2 bases and J lost 5; bases outside the gene matches: 5. CDR1 is GTSNPN and CDR2 is SVGIG in the germline V gene (reference sequence). The length of the CDR3 is 13 residues. Those patients who had chemo-refractory metastatic non-small-cell lung cancer were given focal radiation along with CTLA-4 blockade through ipilimumab.

The receptor comes from a human donor with non-small cell lung cancer that progressed on radiotherapy plus ipilimumab. The starting material was peripheral blood, obtained from a patient treated with radiotherapy plus ipilimumab. This chain joins TRBV30 and TRBJ1-2; the match to TRBD1 covers 7 bases. As DNA, the CDR3 is TGTGCCTGGAGTAGGGACAGAAAGTATGGCTACACCTTC. Protein sequence: CAWSRDRKYGYTF.